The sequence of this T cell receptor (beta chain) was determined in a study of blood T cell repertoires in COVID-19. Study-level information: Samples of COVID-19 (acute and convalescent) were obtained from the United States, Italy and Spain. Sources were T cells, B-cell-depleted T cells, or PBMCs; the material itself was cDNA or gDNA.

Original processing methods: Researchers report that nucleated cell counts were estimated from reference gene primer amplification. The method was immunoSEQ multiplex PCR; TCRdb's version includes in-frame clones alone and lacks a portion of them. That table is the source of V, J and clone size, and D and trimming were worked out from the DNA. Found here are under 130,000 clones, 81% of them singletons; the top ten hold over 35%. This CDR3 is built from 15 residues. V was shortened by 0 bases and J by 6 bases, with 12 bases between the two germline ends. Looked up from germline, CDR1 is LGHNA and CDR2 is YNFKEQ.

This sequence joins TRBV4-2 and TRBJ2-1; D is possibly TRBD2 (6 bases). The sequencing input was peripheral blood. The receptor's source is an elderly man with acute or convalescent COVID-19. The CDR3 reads CASSQDGGMSNEQFF. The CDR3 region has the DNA TGTGCCAGCAGCCAAGACGGCGGGATGAGCAATGAGCAGTTCTTC.